This T cell receptor (beta chain) was captured in a study of blood T cells in healthy people across ages. PCR was performed a second time for about 6 to 12 cycles using a sample-barcoded 5' primer and a J-beta primer mix. Using its own MiXCR run on the 5' RACE reads, TCRdb lists one record per CDR3 protein. The profile covers hundreds of thousands of distinct CDR3 sequences, with 20% to 30% appearing a single time and more than 7.5% taken by the ten largest. Losses at the gene ends were 6 bases for V and 5 bases for J; bases not matched to a gene: 8. Germline V gene data show CDR1 as SEHNR and CDR2 as FQNEAQ (reference sequence). CDR3 size: 16 residues. A further study also used this sample, focusing on T cells of mothers and their children. That work adds: Six children and their three healthy Caucasian mothers were the donors.

The sequenced sample consisted of blood. This receptor was taken from a boy aged 5-17 years in good health. This rearrangement joins TRBV7-9 to TRBJ1-6, with 9 bases lining up with TRBD1. CDR3 sequence: CASSDGGQGDNSPLHF. The CDR3 DNA sequence: TGTGCCAGCAGTGATGGGGGACAGGGAGATAATTCACCCCTCCACTTT. Supplemented by reference TRBV7-9 and TRBJ1-6, the full variable domain reads DTGVSQNPRHKITKRGQNVTFRCDPISEHNRLYWYRQTLGQGPEFLTYFQNEAQLEKSRLLSDRFSAERPKGSFSTLEIQRTEQGDSAMYLCASSDGGQGDNSPLHFGNGTRLTVT.